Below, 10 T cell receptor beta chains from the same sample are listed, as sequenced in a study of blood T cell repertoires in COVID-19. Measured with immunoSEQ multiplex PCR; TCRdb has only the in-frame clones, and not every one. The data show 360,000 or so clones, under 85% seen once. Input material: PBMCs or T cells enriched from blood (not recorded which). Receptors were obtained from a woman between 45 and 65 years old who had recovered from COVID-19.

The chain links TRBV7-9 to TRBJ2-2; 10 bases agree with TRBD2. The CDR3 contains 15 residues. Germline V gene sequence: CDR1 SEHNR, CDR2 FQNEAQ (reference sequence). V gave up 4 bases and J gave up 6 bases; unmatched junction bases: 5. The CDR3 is CASSSRAGGSGELFF. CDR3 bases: TGTGCCAGCAGCTCCCGAGCGGGAGGGTCCGGGGAGCTGTTTTTT. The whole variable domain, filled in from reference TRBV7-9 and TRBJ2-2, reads DTGVSQNPRHKITKRGQNVTFRCDPISEHNRLYWYRQTLGQGPEFLTYFQNEAQLEKSRLLSDRFSAERPKGSFSTLEIQRTEQGDSAMYLCASSSRAGGSGELFFGEGSRLTVL.

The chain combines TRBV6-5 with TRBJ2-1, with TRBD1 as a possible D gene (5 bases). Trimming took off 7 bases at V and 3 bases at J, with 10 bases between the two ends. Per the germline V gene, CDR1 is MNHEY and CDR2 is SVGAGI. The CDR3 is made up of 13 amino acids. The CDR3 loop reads CASKSTGYNEQFF. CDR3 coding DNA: TGTGCCAGCAAGTCCACAGGCTACAATGAGCAGTTCTTC.

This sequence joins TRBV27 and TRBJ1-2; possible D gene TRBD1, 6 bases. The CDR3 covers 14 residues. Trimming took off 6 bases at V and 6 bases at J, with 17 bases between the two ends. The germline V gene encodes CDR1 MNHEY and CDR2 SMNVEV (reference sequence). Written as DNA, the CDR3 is TGTGCCAGCAGGGTGTCCGGGACATACGATGGCTACACCTTC. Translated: CASRVSGTYDGYTF.

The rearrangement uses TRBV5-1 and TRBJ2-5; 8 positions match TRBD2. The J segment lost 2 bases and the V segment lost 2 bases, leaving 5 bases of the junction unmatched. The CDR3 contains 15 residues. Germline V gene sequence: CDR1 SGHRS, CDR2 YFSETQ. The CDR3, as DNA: TGCGCCAGCAGCTTCGTGGGACTAGGACAAGAGACCCAGTACTTC. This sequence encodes CASSFVGLGQETQYF.

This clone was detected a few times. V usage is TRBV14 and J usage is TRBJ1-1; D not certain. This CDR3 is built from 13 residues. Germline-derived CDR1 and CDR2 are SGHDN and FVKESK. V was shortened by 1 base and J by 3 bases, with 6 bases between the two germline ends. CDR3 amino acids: CASSQAGYTEAFF. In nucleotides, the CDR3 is TGTGCCAGCAGCCAAGCGGGGTACACTGAAGCTTTCTTT.

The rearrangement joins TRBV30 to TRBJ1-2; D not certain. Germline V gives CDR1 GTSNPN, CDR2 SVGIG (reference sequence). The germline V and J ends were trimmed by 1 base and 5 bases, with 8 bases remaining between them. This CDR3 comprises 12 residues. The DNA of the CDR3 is TGTGCCTGGAGTGACGGGTCTTATGGCTACACCTTC. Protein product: CAWSDGSYGYTF.

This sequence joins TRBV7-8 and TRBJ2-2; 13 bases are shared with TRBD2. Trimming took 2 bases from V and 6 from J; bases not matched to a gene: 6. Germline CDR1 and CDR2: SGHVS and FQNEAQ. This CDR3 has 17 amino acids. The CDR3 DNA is TGTGCCAGCAGCTTAAGACTAGCGGGAGGCGGGGCCGGGGAGCTGTTTTTT. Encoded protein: CASSLRLAGGGAGELFF. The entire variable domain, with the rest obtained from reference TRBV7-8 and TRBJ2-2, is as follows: GAGVSQSPRYKVAKRGQDVALRCDPISGHVSLFWYQQALGQGPEFLTYFQNEAQLDKSGLPSDRFFAERPEGSVSTLKIQRTQQEDSAVYLCASSLRLAGGGAGELFFGEGSRLTVL.

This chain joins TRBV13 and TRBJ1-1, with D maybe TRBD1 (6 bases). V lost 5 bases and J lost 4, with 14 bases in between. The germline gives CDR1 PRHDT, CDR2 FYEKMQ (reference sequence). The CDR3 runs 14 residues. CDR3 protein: CASSALQGGTEAFF. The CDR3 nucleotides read TGTGCCAGCAGCGCCCTACAGGGTGGCACTGAAGCTTTCTTT. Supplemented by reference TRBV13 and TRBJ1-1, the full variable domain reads AAGVIQSPRHLIKEKRETATLKCYPIPRHDTVYWYQQGPGQDPQFLISFYEKMQSDKGSIPDRFSAQQFSDYHSELNMSSLELGDSALYFCASSALQGGTEAFFGQGTRLTVV.

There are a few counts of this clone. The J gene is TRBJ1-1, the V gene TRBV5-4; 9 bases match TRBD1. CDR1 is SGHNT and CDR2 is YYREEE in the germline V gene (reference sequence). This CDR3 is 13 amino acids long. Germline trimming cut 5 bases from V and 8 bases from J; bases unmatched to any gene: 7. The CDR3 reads CASSYRGRTEAFF. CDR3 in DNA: TGTGCCAGCAGTTACAGGGGGCGTACCGAAGCTTTCTTT.

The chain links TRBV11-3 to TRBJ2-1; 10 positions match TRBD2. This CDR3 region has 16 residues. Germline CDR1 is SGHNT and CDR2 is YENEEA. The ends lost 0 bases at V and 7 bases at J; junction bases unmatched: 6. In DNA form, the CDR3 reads TGTGCCAGCAGCTTAGATTGGAGTAGCGGGAGGAATGAGCAGTTCTTC. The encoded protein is CASSLDWSSGRNEQFF.